The 12 T cell receptor beta chains listed next were all sequenced from one sample in a study of T cells in women clearing cervical HPV infection (dated by TCRdb to 2017 to 2018). Libraries came from the immunoSEQ multiplex PCR assay. TCRdb carries this immuneACCESS record with in-frame sequences only. Its versions omit some clonotypes, under half of them owing to an unresolved V gene in the studies checked, with the rest unexplained. Per the sample table, the count is tens of thousands of clones. 6.5% to 9% of the sample is held by the ten biggest clonotypes. Sequenced material: blood buffy coat. The receptors originated from a woman between 18 and 70 years old with a cervical HPV16 infection that either progressed to CIN3+ or cleared (not recorded which).

As for this clone: The read ends 3 residues early relative to the CDR3; the germline J gene fills the gap. The chain employs TRBV6-4 and TRBJ2-3; perhaps TRBD1 as D (6 bases). The germline CDR1 and CDR2 sequences are MRHNA and SNTAGT. Trimming took off 2 bases at V and 6 bases at J, with 12 bases between the two ends. The CDR3 is made up of 14 amino acids. CDR3 residues: CASSDGVGGDTQYF. CDR3 DNA, as far as it was read: TGTGCCAGCAGTGACGGGGTTGGGGGCGATACG.

Turning to this clone: The read terminates 3 residues ahead of where the CDR3 ends, so the germline J gene completes it. Distinct nucleotide sequences in the sample also encode this CDR3. The chain couples TRBV5-5 to TRBJ1-3; TRBD1 agrees at 8 bases. The CDR3 loop spans 15 amino acids. The V segment lost 2 bases and the J segment 7 bases; nucleotides outside the gene matches: 8. Per germline, CDR1 SGHKS and CDR2 YYEKEE (reference sequence). This CDR3 reads CASSLLRTGPNTIYF. The CDR3 bases that were read are TGTGCCAGCAGCTTACTAAGGACAGGGCCCAACACC. Together with reference TRBV5-5 and TRBJ1-3, the CDR3 gives the full variable domain: DAGVTQSPTHLIKTRGQQVTLRCSPISGHKSVSWYQQVLGQGPQFIFQYYEKEERGRGNFPDRFSARQFPNYSSELNVNALLLGDSALYLCASSLLRTGPNTIYFGEGSWLTVV.

Of note for this clone: The read is 3 residues too short to cover the CDR3 end, so that end is filled in from the germline J gene. The chain recombines TRBV6-2 or TRBV6-3 with TRBJ1-5; no firm D call. This CDR3 has 14 amino acids. Germline V gene lookup returns CDR1 MNHEY and CDR2 SVGEGT. Trimming stripped 3 bases from V and 0 bases from J, with 6 bases between. The CDR3 DNA, read in part, is TGTGCCAGCAGTTATAGTCTTAGCAATCAGCCC. It specifies CASSYSLSNQP. The entire CDR3 is CASSYSLSNQPQHF.

Worth noting for this clone: The read comes to an end 3 residues before the CDR3 does, leaving the germline J gene to fill in the end. The rearrangement uses TRBV19 and TRBJ1-1; TRBD1 is a possible D gene (6 bases). Germline lookup yields CDR1 LNHDA and CDR2 SQIVND (reference sequence). The CDR3 consists of 14 residues. Trimming took 8 bases from V and 2 from J, leaving 15 bases between them. The CDR3 loop is CASWAGHINTEAFF. CDR3 bases read: TGTGCCAGTTGGGCGGGACATATAAACACTGAA. The complete variable domain, with remaining parts taken from reference TRBV19 and TRBJ1-1, reads DGGITQSPKYLFRKEGQNVTLSCEQNLNHDAMYWYRQDPGQGLRLIYYSQIVNDFQKGDIAEGYSVSREKKESFPLTVTSAQKNPTAFYLCASWAGHINTEAFFGQGTRLTVV.

On this clone: The read ends 3 residues before the CDR3 terminus; that terminus is restored from the germline J gene. J is TRBJ2-3 and V is TRBV20-1; 8 nucleotides match TRBD1. V gave up 3 bases and J gave up 2 bases; unmatched junction bases: 13. This CDR3 region has 17 residues. The germline gives CDR1 DFQATT, CDR2 SNEGSKA (reference sequence). CDR3 residues: CSASGATGTGYTDTQYF. The sequenced CDR3 bases are TGCAGTGCTAGCGGAGCAACCGGGACAGGCTACACAGATACG.

Of note for this clone: The CDR3 end falls 3 residues outside the read, so it is completed with the germline J gene. The V and J genes are TRBV6-2 or TRBV6-3 and TRBJ2-1; D is unresolved. CDR1 and CDR2 from the germline V gene are MNHEY and SVGEGT. CDR3 length: 14 residues. V was shortened by 4 bases and J by 4 bases, with 11 bases between the two germline ends. CDR3 DNA, as far as it was read: TGTGCCAGCAGTTCGCCGCTAGGATACAATGAG. Its protein is CASSSPLGYNE. The complete CDR3 sequence is CASSSPLGYNEQFF.

With regard to this clone: The read falls 3 residues short of the CDR3 end, and the missing part is taken from the germline J gene. The rearrangement links TRBV7-9 to TRBJ1-1; D is unresolved. Germline CDR1 and CDR2: SEHNR and FQNEAQ (reference sequence). The length of the CDR3 is 12 residues. The DNA read from the CDR3 is TGTGCCAGCAGCTTAGGCGGGCAAAGA. It specifies CASSLGGQR. The whole CDR3 reads CASSLGGQRAFF.

Concerning this clone itself: The read falls 3 residues short of the CDR3 end, and the missing part is taken from the germline J gene. The chain couples TRBV2 to TRBJ1-2; 7 bases map to TRBD1. The V and J ends lost 7 bases and 1 base, in that order; junction bases with no gene match: 9. This CDR3 has 15 residues. Germline CDR1 is SNHLY and CDR2 is FYNNEI. The CDR3 reads CASIRTGLHNYGYTF. Incomplete CDR3 DNA: TGTGCCAGCATTAGGACAGGCCTGCATAACTATGGC.

Notes on this clone: Read data end 3 residues before the CDR3 end; the end is taken from the germline J gene. The V and J genes are TRBV7-9 and TRBJ1-2, with 7 nucleotides matching TRBD1. CDR1 is SEHNR, CDR2 FQNEAQ, per germline (reference sequence). The CDR3 is 14 amino acids. CDR3 DNA, as far as it was read: TGTGCCAGCAGCACTTGGGACAGATCCTACGAC. This sequence encodes CASSTWDRSYD. The complete CDR3 protein is CASSTWDRSYDYTF.

To note about this clone: Read sequence stops 3 residues before the CDR3 end, and the germline J gene provides the missing end. This rearrangement joins TRBV7-2 to TRBJ1-5; perhaps TRBD1 as D (5 bases). The V and J ends lost 2 bases and 5 bases respectively, with 7 bases between them. This CDR3 spans 13 amino acids. Germline values: CDR1 SGHTA, CDR2 FQGNSA. CDR3 residues: CASSLWGDQPQHF. Incomplete CDR3 DNA: TGTGCCAGCAGCTTATGGGGGGATCAGCCC.

Points on this clone: Read sequence stops 3 residues before the CDR3 end, and the germline J gene provides the missing end. The chain uses TRBV4-1 and TRBJ2-5; 9 bases agree with TRBD2. Germline V gene lookup returns CDR1 MGHRA and CDR2 YSYEKL. The CDR3 is 16 residues long. With V trimmed by 1 base and J by 5 bases, 8 bases remained unmatched. The CDR3 DNA, read in part, is TGCGCCAGCAGCCAAGGCGGCGGGGGGGCCAGGGAGACC. Translated, it gives CASSQGGGGARET. The CDR3 as a whole reads CASSQGGGGARETQYF.

As to this clone: The CDR3 extends 3 residues past the end of the read, so its final part is completed from the germline J gene. The chain couples TRBV10-1 to TRBJ1-4; 7 bases fit TRBD1. Germline CDR1 and CDR2: WNHNN and SYGVQD (reference sequence). The CDR3 contains 14 residues. The sequenced part of the CDR3 DNA is TGCGCCAGCAGCTCGGGACAGCCGGATGGTGGA. Protein product: CASSSGQPDGG. The complete CDR3 reads CASSSGQPDGGLFF.